This T cell receptor beta chain was captured by sequencing in a study of radiotherapy plus CTLA-4 blockade in lung cancer. About the research overall: Objective responses were observed in about a sixth of patients, and disease control was achieved by about 30%.

As concerns this clone: Antigen unknown.

Study-level results: Following radiotherapy plus ipilimumab, tumor-derived TCR clones expanded in the blood.

This table comes from immunoSEQ multiplex PCR, and its TCRdb copy is limited to in-frame clones, with some not included. The sample consists of around 80,000 clones, about 80% of them appearing once. Per the germline V gene, CDR1 is SGDLS and CDR2 is YYNGEE. This CDR3 is built from 14 residues. After removal of 0 bases from V and 2 bases from J, the junction contained 2 bases not matched to a gene. The sequences come from peripheral blood, collected from a patient treated with radiotherapy plus ipilimumab. This receptor was taken from a human donor with non-small cell lung cancer who had stable disease on radiotherapy plus ipilimumab. The chain recombines TRBV9 with TRBJ2-7; the match to TRBD1 covers 7 bases. The CDR3 loop reads CASSVGDRPYEQYF. CDR3 in DNA: TGTGCCAGCAGCGTAGGGGACAGACCCTACGAGCAGTACTTC.